Given below is one T cell receptor (beta chain) in context. Antigen unknown. The identical CDR3 is also encoded by other nucleotide sequences in the sample. This sample is drawn from a study of shared clonotypes between healthy human individuals. J was trimmed by 4 bases and V by 0 bases; bases with no gene match: 7. The CDR3 is made up of 16 amino acids. Germline V gene lookup returns CDR1 MNHEY and CDR2 SVGAGI. Study results and caveats: Naive subsets typically showed greater estimated richness than memory subsets.

The authors' processing: In the immunoSEQ data, sequences were junction-only and lacked quality scores, so filtering differed. TCRdb's copy holds only in-frame clones and misses some; the assay was immunoSEQ multiplex PCR. V, J and clone size are taken as reported in that table, and D and trimming were inferred from the DNA itself. This sample carries over 2 million clones, 85% to 95% of them seen once, and the ten largest clones take about 0.36%. The sample consisted of naive CD4+ T cells from PBMCs. The subset is: CD45RA+ positively selected. The clonotype originates from a man younger than 35 in good health. Some clones in this sample may be carry-over from other donors' samples. The rearrangement joins TRBV6-5 to TRBJ2-5, with TRBD1 matching 8 bases. This CDR3 is CASSYSGQGTGETQYF. DNA of the CDR3: TGTGCCAGCAGTTACTCAGGACAGGGAACGGGAGAGACCCAGTACTTC.